Detailed here is one TCR beta chain. Sequenced by immunoSEQ multiplex PCR; TCRdb stores in-frame clones only, minus some. The top ten clones hold 1.5% of a sample with about 60,000 clones, approximately 87% of them seen once. The sample is drawn from a study of pediatric ulcerative colitis. Trimming removed 0 bases from V and 1 base from J, with 13 bases in between. Germline CDR1 reads LGHNA; CDR2 reads YSLEER. The CDR3 covers 17 residues. This TCR was recovered from a boy younger than 18 who was a control in a study of pediatric ulcerative colitis. Input material: blood. The chain employs TRBV4-3 and TRBJ1-5; D gene ambiguous. CDR3 region: CASSQEWLYESNQPQHF. The CDR3 nucleotides are TGCGCCAGCAGCCAAGAATGGTTGTATGAAAGCAATCAGCCCCAGCATTTT.